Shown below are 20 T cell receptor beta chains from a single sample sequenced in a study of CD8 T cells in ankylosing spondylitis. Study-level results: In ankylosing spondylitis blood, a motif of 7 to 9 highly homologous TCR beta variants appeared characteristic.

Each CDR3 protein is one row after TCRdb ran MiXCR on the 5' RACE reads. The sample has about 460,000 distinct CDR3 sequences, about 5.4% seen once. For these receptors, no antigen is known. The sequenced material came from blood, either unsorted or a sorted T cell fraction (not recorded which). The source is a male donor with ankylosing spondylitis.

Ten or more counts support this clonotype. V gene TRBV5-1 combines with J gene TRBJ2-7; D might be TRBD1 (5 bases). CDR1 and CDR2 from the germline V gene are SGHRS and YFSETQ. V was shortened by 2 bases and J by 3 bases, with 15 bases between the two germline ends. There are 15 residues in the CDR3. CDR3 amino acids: CASSFEAGPYYEQYF. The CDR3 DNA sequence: TGCGCCAGCAGCTTTGAGGCAGGGCCCTACTACGAGCAGTACTTC.

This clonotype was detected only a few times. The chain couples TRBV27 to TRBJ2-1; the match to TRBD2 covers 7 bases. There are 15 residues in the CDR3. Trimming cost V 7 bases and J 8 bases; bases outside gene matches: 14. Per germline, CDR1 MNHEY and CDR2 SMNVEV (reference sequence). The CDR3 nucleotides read TGTGCCAGCACCCTCCTTGGGAGGGCGGGAGATGAGCAGTTCTTC. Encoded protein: CASTLLGRAGDEQFF.

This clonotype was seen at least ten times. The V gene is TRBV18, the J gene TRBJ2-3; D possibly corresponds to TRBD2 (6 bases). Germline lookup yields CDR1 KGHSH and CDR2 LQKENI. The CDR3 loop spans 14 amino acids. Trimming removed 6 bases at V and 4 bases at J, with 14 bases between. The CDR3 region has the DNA TGTGCCAGCTCCGAAGGAGGGTCGGCAGATACGCAGTATTTT. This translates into CASSEGGSADTQYF.

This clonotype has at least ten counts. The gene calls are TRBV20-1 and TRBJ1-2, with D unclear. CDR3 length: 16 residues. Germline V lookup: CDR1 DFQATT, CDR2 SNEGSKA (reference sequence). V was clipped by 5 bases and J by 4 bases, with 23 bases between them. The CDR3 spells CSALDQAWQSGYGYTF. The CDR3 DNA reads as TGCAGTGCTCTAGATCAAGCCTGGCAATCAGGCTATGGCTACACCTTC.

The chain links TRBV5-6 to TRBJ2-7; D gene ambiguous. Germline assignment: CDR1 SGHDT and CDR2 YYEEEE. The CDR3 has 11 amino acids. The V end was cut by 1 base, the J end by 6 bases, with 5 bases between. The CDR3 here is CASSLWAEQYF. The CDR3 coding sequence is TGTGCCAGCAGCTTGTGGGCCGAGCAGTACTTC. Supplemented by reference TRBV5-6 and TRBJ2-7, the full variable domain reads DAGVTQSPTHLIKTRGQQVTLRCSPKSGHDTVSWYQQALGQGPQFIFQYYEEEERQRGNFPDRFSGHQFPNYSSELNVNALLLGDSALYLCASSLWAEQYFGPGTRLTVT.

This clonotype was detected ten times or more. CDR3 protein: CASSFPFRASSLHF. CDR3 in DNA: TGTGCCAGCTCTTTCCCGTTCAGGGCCTCATCCCTCCACTTT. The genes are TRBV12-3 or TRBV12-4 and TRBJ1-6; a weak D match, TRBD1 (5 bases). The CDR3 length is 14 residues. V gave up 8 bases and J gave up 14 bases, with 22 bases separating them.

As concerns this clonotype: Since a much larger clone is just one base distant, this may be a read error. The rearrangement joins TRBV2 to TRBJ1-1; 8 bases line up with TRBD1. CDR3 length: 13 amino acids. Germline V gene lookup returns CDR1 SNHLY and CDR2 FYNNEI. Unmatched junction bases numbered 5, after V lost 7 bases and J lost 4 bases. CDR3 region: CASTGQGSTEAFF. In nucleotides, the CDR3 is TGTGCCAGCACCGGACAGGGTAGCACTGAAGCTTTCTTT.

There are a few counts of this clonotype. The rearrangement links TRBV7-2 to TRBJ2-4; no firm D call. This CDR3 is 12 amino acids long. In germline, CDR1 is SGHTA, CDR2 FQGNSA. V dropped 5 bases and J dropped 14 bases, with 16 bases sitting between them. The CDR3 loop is CASSTMGGSKYF. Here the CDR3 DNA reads TGTGCCAGCAGCACCATGGGCGGCTCAAAGTACTTC.

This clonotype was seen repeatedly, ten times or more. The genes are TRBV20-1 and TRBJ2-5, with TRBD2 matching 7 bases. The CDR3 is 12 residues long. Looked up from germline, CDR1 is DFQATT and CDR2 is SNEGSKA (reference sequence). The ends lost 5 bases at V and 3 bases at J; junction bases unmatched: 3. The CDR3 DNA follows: TGCAGTGCTCACCGGGGGGAAGAGACCCAGTACTTC. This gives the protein CSAHRGEETQYF.

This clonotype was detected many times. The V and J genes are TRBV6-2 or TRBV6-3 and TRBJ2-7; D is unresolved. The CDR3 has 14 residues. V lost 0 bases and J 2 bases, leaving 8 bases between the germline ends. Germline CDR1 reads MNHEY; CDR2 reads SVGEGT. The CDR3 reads CASSYSYGAYEQYF. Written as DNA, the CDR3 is TGTGCCAGCAGTTACTCGTACGGAGCCTACGAGCAGTACTTC.

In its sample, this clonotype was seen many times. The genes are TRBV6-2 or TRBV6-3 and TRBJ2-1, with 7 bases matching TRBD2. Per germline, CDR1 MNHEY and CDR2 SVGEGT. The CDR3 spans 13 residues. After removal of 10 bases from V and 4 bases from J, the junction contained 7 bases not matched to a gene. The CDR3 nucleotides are TGTGCCACCCAGCGGGACCCGTACAATGAGCAGTTCTTC. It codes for CATQRDPYNEQFF.

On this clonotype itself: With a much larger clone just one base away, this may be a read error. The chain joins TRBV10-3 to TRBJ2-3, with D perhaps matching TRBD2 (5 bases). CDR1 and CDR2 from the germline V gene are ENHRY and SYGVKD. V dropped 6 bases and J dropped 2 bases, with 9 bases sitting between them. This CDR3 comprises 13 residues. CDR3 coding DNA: TGTGCCATCAGGGTACTAGACACAGATACGCAGTATTTT. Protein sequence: CAIRVLDTDTQYF.

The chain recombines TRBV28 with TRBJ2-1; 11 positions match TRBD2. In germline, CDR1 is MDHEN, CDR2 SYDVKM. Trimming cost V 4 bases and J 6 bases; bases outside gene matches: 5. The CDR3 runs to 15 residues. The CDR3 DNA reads TGTGCCAGCAGTTCCACTAGCGGGGGAATCAATGAGCAGTTCTTC. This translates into CASSSTSGGINEQFF.

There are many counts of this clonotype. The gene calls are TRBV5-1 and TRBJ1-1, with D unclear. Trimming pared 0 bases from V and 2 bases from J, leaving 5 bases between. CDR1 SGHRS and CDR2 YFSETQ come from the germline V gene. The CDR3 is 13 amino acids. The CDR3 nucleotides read TGCGCCAGCAGCTTGGACATAAACACTGAAGCTTTCTTT. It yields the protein CASSLDINTEAFF. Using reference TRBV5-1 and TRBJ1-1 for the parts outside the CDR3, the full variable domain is KAGVTQTPRYLIKTRGQQVTLSCSPISGHRSVSWYQQTPGQGLQFLFEYFSETQRNKGNFPGRFSGRQFSNSRSEMNVSTLELGDSALYLCASSLDINTEAFFGQGTRLTVV.

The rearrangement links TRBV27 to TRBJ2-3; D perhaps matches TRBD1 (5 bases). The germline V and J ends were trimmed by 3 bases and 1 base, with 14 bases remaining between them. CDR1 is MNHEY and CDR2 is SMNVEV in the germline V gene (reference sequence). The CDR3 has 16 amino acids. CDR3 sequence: CASSFLSGLGTDTQYF. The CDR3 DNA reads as TGTGCCAGCAGTTTTCTATCAGGGTTAGGCACAGATACGCAGTATTTT.

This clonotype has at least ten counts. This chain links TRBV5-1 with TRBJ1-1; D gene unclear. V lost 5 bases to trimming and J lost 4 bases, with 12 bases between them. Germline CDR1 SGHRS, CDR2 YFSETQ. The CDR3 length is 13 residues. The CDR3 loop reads CASSGGWGTEAFF. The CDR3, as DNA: TGCGCCAGCAGTGGCGGGTGGGGCACTGAAGCTTTCTTT.

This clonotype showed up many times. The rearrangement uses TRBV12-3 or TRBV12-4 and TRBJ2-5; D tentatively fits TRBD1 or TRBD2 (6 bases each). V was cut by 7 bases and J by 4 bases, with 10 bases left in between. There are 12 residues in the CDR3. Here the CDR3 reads CASIKGGETQYF. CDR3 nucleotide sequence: TGTGCCAGCATCAAGGGGGGAGAGACCCAGTACTTC.

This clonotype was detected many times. This chain's CDR3 is CASSFGTIYEQYF. For the CDR3, the DNA is TGTGCCAGCAGTTTCGGGACAATCTACGAGCAGTACTTC. This chain joins TRBV12-3 or TRBV12-4 and TRBJ2-7, with a tentative D call TRBD1 (6 bases). V lost 3 bases and J lost 3, with 9 bases in between. The CDR3 length is 13 residues.

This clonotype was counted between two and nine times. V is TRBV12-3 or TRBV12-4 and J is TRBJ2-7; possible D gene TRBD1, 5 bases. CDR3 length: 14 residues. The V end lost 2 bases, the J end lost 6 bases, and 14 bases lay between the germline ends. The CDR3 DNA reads TGTGCCAGCAGTTTATTTCAGGGTTATGGCGAGCAGTACTTC. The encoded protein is CASSLFQGYGEQYF.

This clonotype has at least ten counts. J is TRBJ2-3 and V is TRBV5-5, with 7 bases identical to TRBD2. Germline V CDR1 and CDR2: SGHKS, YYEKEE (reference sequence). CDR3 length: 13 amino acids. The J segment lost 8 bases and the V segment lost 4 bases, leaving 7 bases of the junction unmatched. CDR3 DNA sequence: TGTGCCAGCAGCCCCCGGACTAGTCGTACGCAGTATTTT. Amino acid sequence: CASSPRTSRTQYF. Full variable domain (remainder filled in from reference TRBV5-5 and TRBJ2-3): DAGVTQSPTHLIKTRGQQVTLRCSPISGHKSVSWYQQVLGQGPQFIFQYYEKEERGRGNFPDRFSARQFPNYSSELNVNALLLGDSALYLCASSPRTSRTQYFGPGTRLTVL.